The clone carrying this TCR beta chain turned up a few times. Germline V gene lookup returns CDR1 SGHAT and CDR2 FQNNGV. Trimming stripped 1 base from V and 5 bases from J, with 11 bases between. The CDR3 has 14 amino acids. These data belong to a study of response to subunit inactivated influenza vaccine. TCRdb independently ran MiXCR on the RT-PCR reads; one entry per CDR3 protein. The sample has about 540,000 distinct CDR3 sequences; under 30% are singletons. The same sample was also used in a study of T cells expressing NK-cell markers. Per that study: As the method of synthesis, 5'RACE template switching with UMIs yielded TCR beta cDNA. The authors sequenced eight donors, of whom seven were HCMV-seropositive and one was seronegative. Where a handful of donors were concerned, these clonotypes also led the CD3+CD56-NKG2C+ fraction.

This sequence joins TRBV11-2 and TRBJ2-5; D remains unclear. The TCR was taken from a man aged 50-60 years who received an inactivated influenza vaccine. Sequencing used CD4+ T cells sorted from PBMCs, obtained 12 days after vaccination. CDR3: CASSLAVLDETQYF. CDR3 in DNA: TGTGCCAGCAGCTTAGCGGTGCTGGATGAGACCCAGTACTTC. Complete variable domain (other parts from reference TRBV11-2 and TRBJ2-5): EAGVAQSPRYKIIEKRQSVAFWCNPISGHATLYWYQQILGQGPKLLIQFQNNGVVDDSQLPKDRFSAERLKGVDSTLKIQPAKLEDSAVYLCASSLAVLDETQYFGPGTRLLVL.